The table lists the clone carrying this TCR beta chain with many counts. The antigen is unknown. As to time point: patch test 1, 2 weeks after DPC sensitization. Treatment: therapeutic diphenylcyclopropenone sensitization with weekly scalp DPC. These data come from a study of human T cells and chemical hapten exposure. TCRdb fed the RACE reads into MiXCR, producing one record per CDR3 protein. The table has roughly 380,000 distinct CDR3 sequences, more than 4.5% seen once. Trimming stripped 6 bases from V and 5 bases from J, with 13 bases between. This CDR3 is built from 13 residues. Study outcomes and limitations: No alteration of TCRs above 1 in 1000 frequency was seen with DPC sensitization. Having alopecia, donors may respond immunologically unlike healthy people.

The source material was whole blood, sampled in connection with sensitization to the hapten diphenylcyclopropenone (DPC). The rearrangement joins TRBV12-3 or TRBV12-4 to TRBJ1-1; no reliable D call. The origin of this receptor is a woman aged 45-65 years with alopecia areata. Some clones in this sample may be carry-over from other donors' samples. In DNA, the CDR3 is TGTGCCAGCAGCGGGTCGGGGTGGACTGAAGCTTTCTTT. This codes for CASSGSGWTEAFF.